The TCR beta chain described here comes from a study of OX40 agonist ivuxolimab in advanced cancers. Across the whole study: The patients' treatment was ivuxolimab, an agonistic anti-OX40 (CD134) antibody. Each dose-escalation patient presented with hepatocellular carcinoma, melanoma, renal cell or head and neck cancer. The study's findings and limits: Doses of 0.1 to 3.0 mg/kg were accompanied by clonal expansion of CD4+ and CD8+ blood T cells by week 6.

Worth noting for this clone: Its antigen remains unknown.

V gave up 3 bases and J gave up 3 bases; unmatched junction bases: 4. The CDR3 loop spans 14 amino acids. Per germline, CDR1 SNHLY and CDR2 FYNNEI. TCRdb keeps only in-frame clones here, not all; method: immunoSEQ multiplex PCR. Of 8,500 to 13,000 clones listed, approximately 80% are singletons. This sequence was found in an adult with an advanced solid tumor such as melanoma, head and neck, liver or kidney cancer. The sample was CD4+ or CD8+ T cells sorted from blood, taken in a trial of the OX40 agonist ivuxolimab. The chain recombines TRBV2 with TRBJ2-7, with 8 nucleotides matching TRBD2. CDR3 region: CASSEVREDYEQYF. CDR3 DNA sequence: TGTGCCAGCAGTGAGGTGCGGGAGGACTACGAGCAGTACTTC.